This paragraph covers one T cell receptor (beta chain) sequence. Its target is unknown. The data are from a study of shared clonotypes between healthy human individuals. Trimming stripped 11 bases from V and 8 bases from J, with 16 bases between. Germline V lookup: CDR1 ENHRY, CDR2 SYGVKD. The CDR3 sequence is 12 residues long. Profiling relied on immunoSEQ multiplex PCR, and the TCRdb table lists in-frame clones only, not all of them. The sample gives over a million clones, more than 75% of which show up once; more than 0.55% is in the top ten. Study-wide results and caveats: As a rule, naive subsets had a larger estimated richness than memory subsets.

Sample: memory CD4+ T cells from PBMCs. The sample's subset: CD45RA-negative fraction. The genes are TRBV10-3 and TRBJ1-5; the D gene is possibly TRBD1 (5 bases). The clonotype originates from a man aged 18 to 35 in good health. Some clones in this sample may be carry-over from other donors' samples. In DNA, the CDR3 is TGTGCCTCGCAAAGTGGGGACGAGCCCCAGCATTTT. It encodes CASQSGDEPQHF.